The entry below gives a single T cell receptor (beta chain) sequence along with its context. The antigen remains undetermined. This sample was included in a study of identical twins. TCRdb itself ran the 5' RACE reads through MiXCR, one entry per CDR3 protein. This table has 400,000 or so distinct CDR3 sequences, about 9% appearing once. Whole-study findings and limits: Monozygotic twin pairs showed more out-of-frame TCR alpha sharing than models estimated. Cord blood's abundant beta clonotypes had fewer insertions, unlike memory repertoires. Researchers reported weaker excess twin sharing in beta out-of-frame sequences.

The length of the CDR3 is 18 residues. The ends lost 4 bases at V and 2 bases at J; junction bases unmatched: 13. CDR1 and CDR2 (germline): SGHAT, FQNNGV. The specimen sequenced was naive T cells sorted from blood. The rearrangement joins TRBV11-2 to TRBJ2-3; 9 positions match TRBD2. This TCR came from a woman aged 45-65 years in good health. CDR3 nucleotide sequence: TGTGCCAGCAGCTCCAGGGTGTCGGGACTAGCTAACACAGATACGCAGTATTTT. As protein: CASSSRVSGLANTDTQYF. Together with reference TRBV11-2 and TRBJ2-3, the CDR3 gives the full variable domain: EAGVAQSPRYKIIEKRQSVAFWCNPISGHATLYWYQQILGQGPKLLIQFQNNGVVDDSQLPKDRFSAERLKGVDSTLKIQPAKLEDSAVYLCASSSRVSGLANTDTQYFGPGTRLTVL.